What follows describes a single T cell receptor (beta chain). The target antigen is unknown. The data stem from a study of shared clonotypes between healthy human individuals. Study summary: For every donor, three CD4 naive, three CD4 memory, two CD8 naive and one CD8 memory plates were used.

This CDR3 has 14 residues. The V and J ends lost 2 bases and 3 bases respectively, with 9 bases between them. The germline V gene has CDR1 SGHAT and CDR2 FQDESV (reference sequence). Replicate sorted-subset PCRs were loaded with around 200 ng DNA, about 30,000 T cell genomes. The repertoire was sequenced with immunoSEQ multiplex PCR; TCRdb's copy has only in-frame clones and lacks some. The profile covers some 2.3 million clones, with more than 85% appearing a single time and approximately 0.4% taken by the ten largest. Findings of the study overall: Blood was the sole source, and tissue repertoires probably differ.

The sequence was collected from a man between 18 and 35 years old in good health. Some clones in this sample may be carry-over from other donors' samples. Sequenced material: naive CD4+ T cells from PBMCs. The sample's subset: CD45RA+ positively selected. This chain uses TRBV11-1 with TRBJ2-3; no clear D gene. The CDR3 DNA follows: TGTGCCAGCAGCTTACGGCCAGCGACAGATACGCAGTATTTT. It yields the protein CASSLRPATDTQYF. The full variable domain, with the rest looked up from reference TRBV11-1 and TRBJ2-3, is EAEVAQSPRYKITEKSQAVAFWCDPISGHATLYWYRQILGQGPELLVQFQDESVVDDSQLPKDRFSAERLKGVDSTLKIQPAELGDSAMYLCASSLRPATDTQYFGPGTRLTVL.